What follows are 19 T cell receptor beta chains derived from one specimen sequenced in a study of cytomegalovirus exposure and HLA in healthy donors. PCR primers comprised 60 Vbeta and 13 Jbeta primers. Sequenced by immunoSEQ multiplex PCR; TCRdb stores in-frame clones only, minus some. This repertoire shows approximately 200,000 clones, 81% found once; its top ten account for 2.1%. The sequenced sample was PBMCs. These receptors originate from a young woman in good health and CMV-seropositive.

This clone has a single count. The V call is TRBV7-2, the J call TRBJ2-3, with 12 bases aligning to TRBD2. This CDR3 has 17 residues. Germline loops: CDR1 SGHTA, CDR2 FQGNSA. V shed 4 bases, J shed 0 bases, and the junction held 5 bases outside the gene matches. CDR3 residues: CASSSRLAGASTDTQYF. CDR3 bases: TGTGCCAGCAGCTCACGACTAGCGGGGGCTAGCACAGATACGCAGTATTTT.

V usage is TRBV18 and J usage is TRBJ1-4; D gene ambiguous. V was cut by 3 bases and J by 5 bases, with 10 bases left in between. CDR1 is KGHSH, CDR2 LQKENI, per germline. The CDR3 has 14 residues. The CDR3 nucleotides read TGTGCCAGCTCACCCGGGAGCCTCAATGAAAAACTGTTTTTT. It specifies CASSPGSLNEKLFF.

The V and J genes are TRBV11-2 and TRBJ2-1; D is uncertain. The V end lost 5 bases, the J end lost 6 bases, and 8 bases lay between the germline ends. There are 12 residues in the CDR3. From germline, CDR1 is SGHAT and CDR2 FQNNGV. The CDR3 sequence is CASSGLVNEQFF. CDR3 DNA: TGTGCCAGCAGCGGCCTTGTCAATGAGCAGTTCTTC. Filled out from reference TRBV11-2 and TRBJ2-1, the complete variable domain reads EAGVAQSPRYKIIEKRQSVAFWCNPISGHATLYWYQQILGQGPKLLIQFQNNGVVDDSQLPKDRFSAERLKGVDSTLKIQPAKLEDSAVYLCASSGLVNEQFFGPGTRLTVL.

The chain is built from TRBV6-5 and TRBJ2-7; maybe TRBD1 (6 bases). V was cut by 6 bases and J by 5 bases, with 14 bases left in between. Per the germline V gene, CDR1 is MNHEY and CDR2 is SVGAGI. This CDR3 comprises 13 residues. The CDR3 protein is CASSLTGIDEQYF. The CDR3, as DNA: TGTGCCAGCAGCCTAACAGGGATCGACGAGCAGTACTTC.

The rearrangement links TRBV7-3 to TRBJ2-1; TRBD1 matches at 9 bases. Germline CDR1 reads SGHTA; CDR2 reads FQGTGA. The CDR3 runs 15 residues. Trimming at V came to 3 bases and at J to 5 bases, leaving 5 bases not matched to a gene. CDR3 in DNA: TGTGCCAGCAGCTTTGTACAGGGGGCGGACAATGAGCAGTTCTTC. This codes for CASSFVQGADNEQFF.

A single count supports this clone. The chain employs TRBV28 and TRBJ1-6; 7 bases align to TRBD1. Germline CDR1 MDHEN, CDR2 SYDVKM. J lost 7 bases, V lost 8 bases, and 2 bases had no gene match. The CDR3 consists of 12 residues. The CDR3 DNA follows: TGTGCCAGCCGGGACAGCAATTCACCCCTCCACTTT. Translation: CASRDSNSPLHF.

J is TRBJ2-3 and V is TRBV12-5; D perhaps matches TRBD1 (6 bases). Trimming took 2 bases from V and 14 from J, leaving 14 bases between them. The V gene's germline CDR1 is LGHNT and CDR2 FRNRAP. The length of the CDR3 is 12 residues. DNA of the CDR3: TGTGCTAGTGGTTTGCCGGGACAAAGGTGGTATTTT. This gives the protein CASGLPGQRWYF.

This chain links TRBV7-3 with TRBJ2-7; 8 bases are shared with TRBD1. This CDR3 region has 17 residues. Losses at the gene ends were 1 base for V and 2 bases for J; bases not matched to a gene: 10. CDR1 is SGHTA and CDR2 is FQGTGA in the germline V gene. The CDR3 sequence is CASSLKDSGTGTYEQYF. CDR3 DNA: TGTGCCAGCAGCTTAAAGGACTCCGGGACAGGAACCTACGAGCAGTACTTC.

V is TRBV7-7 and J is TRBJ1-4; D remains unclear. Trimming stripped 1 base from V and 7 bases from J, with 4 bases between. The CDR3 contains 12 residues. CDR1 is SSHAT, CDR2 FNYEAQ, per germline (reference sequence). In DNA, the CDR3 is TGTGCCAGCAGCTTAGTCGGTGAAAAACTGTTTTTT. Amino acids: CASSLVGEKLFF.

This clone has a handful of counts. The genes are TRBV6-1 and TRBJ2-7, with D possibly being TRBD2 (6 bases). Germline V gene lookup returns CDR1 MNHNS and CDR2 SASEGT. The CDR3 sequence is 14 residues long. Trimming removed 2 bases from V and 6 bases from J, with 14 bases in between. The CDR3 sequence: CASSEIRSGVEQYF. The DNA of the CDR3 is TGTGCCAGCAGTGAAATTCGCTCGGGGGTCGAGCAGTACTTC.

This clone was recorded only once. The chain has TRBV19 and TRBJ1-5; perhaps TRBD1 as D (5 bases). This CDR3 contains 12 residues. The V and J ends lost 5 bases and 9 bases respectively, with 11 bases between them. Germline-derived CDR1 and CDR2 are LNHDA and SQIVND (reference sequence). The CDR3 sequence is CASSWGEGPQHF. The CDR3, as DNA: TGTGCCAGTAGTTGGGGGGAAGGGCCCCAGCATTTT.

The chain's CDR3 is CATDRGTQETQYF. DNA for the CDR3: TGTGCCACTGACAGGGGGACCCAAGAGACCCAGTACTTC. V usage is TRBV2 and J usage is TRBJ2-5, with TRBD1 matching 9 bases. The CDR3 loop spans 13 amino acids. From germline, CDR1 is SNHLY and CDR2 FYNNEI. Unmatched junction bases numbered 4, after V lost 10 bases and J lost 1 base. The full variable domain, rest sourced from reference TRBV2 and TRBJ2-5, is EPEVTQTPSHQVTQMGQEVILRCVPISNHLYFYWYRQILGQKVEFLVSFYNNEISEKSEIFDDQFSVERPDGSNFTLKIRSTKLEDSAMYFCATDRGTQETQYFGPGTRLLVL.

J is TRBJ2-7 and V is TRBV19, with 10 positions matching TRBD1. Unmatched junction bases numbered 3, after V lost 3 bases and J lost 1 base. In germline, CDR1 is LNHDA, CDR2 SQIVND (reference sequence). CDR3 length: 15 residues. The CDR3 protein is CASSIGTGESYEQYF. DNA for the CDR3: TGTGCCAGTAGTATCGGGACAGGGGAATCCTACGAGCAGTACTTC. The whole variable domain, remainder taken from reference TRBV19 and TRBJ2-7, is DGGITQSPKYLFRKEGQNVTLSCEQNLNHDAMYWYRQDPGQGLRLIYYSQIVNDFQKGDIAEGYSVSREKKESFPLTVTSAQKNPTAFYLCASSIGTGESYEQYFGPGTRLTVT.

This chain connects TRBV4-1 to TRBJ1-5; D is possibly TRBD1 (6 bases). In germline, CDR1 is MGHRA, CDR2 YSYEKL. There are 16 residues in the CDR3. Trimming cost V 0 bases and J 4 bases, with 13 bases left between them. The CDR3 sequence is CASSQDTRDKNQPQHF. The DNA of the CDR3 is TGCGCCAGCAGCCAAGATACCCGGGACAAAAATCAGCCCCAGCATTTT.

The chain uses TRBV30 and TRBJ2-3, with 8 bases lining up with TRBD2. J gave up 5 bases and V 6 bases, and 10 bases lay outside the gene matches. This CDR3 region has 14 residues. From germline, CDR1 is GTSNPN and CDR2 SVGIG (reference sequence). Written as DNA, the CDR3 is TGTGCCTGTTATCGCGGGGGGTTCGAAGATACGCAGTATTTT. Translating gives CACYRGGFEDTQYF.

CDR3 residues: CASRGDGTYEQYF. The DNA of the CDR3 is TGTGCCAGCAGAGGAGACGGCACCTACGAGCAGTACTTC. This sequence joins TRBV2 and TRBJ2-7; D unclear. The CDR3 totals 13 residues. V was clipped by 6 bases and J by 2 bases, with 11 bases between them. Germline V gene data show CDR1 as SNHLY and CDR2 as FYNNEI.

This chain uses TRBV2 with TRBJ2-5; 7 positions match TRBD2. Per the germline V gene, CDR1 is SNHLY and CDR2 is FYNNEI. The CDR3 spans 12 residues. The ends lost 8 bases at V and 5 bases at J; junction bases unmatched: 5. Here the CDR3 reads CASSPAGETQYF. The CDR3 region has the DNA TGTGCCAGCTCGCCAGCGGGGGAGACCCAGTACTTC.

The chain links TRBV5-6 to TRBJ2-7; D gene uncertain. The CDR3 is 13 residues long. Trimming removed 1 base from V and 6 bases from J, with 11 bases in between. CDR1 SGHDT and CDR2 YYEEEE come from the germline V gene. The CDR3 loop reads CASSLYPVVEQYF. The DNA for the CDR3 is TGTGCCAGCAGCTTGTATCCAGTCGTCGAGCAGTACTTC.

This chain joins TRBV5-4 and TRBJ2-1; D perhaps matches TRBD2 (6 bases). Trimming removed 4 bases from V and 5 bases from J, with 13 bases in between. CDR1 is SGHNT and CDR2 is YYREEE in the germline V gene (reference sequence). The CDR3 has 14 amino acids. The CDR3 region has the DNA TGTGCCAGCAGCCTGCAAGCGGGCAACAATGAGCAGTTCTTC. As protein: CASSLQAGNNEQFF.